A single sample gave rise to the 27 T cell receptor beta chains below, sequenced in a study of tumor-infiltrating lymphocytes in primary liver carcinoma. Starting from 400 to 500 ng of total RNA, TCR beta cDNA was produced with a primer in the constant region. Three nested multiplex PCR rounds, a slightly modified ARM-PCR method, built the TCR beta libraries. The first two PCR rounds, approximately 10 cycles each, used TRBV1-TRBV30 forward primers and a C-beta reverse primer. In TCRdb, the multiplex PCR reads were re-called with MiXCR into one record per CDR3 protein. This sample carries about 310,000 distinct CDR3 sequences, 50% to 60% of them seen once, and the ten largest clones take about 18%. Extraction also yielded germline DNA, while blood RNA was obtained from unsorted whole blood. Sequencing was done on a sample of peripheral blood. The receptors were sampled from a woman under 40 with primary liver carcinoma and hepatitis B virus infection.

This clonotype was found many times. The rearrangement joins TRBV11-2 to TRBJ2-7; a weak D match, TRBD2 (6 bases). The CDR3 spans 16 residues. Trimming left V 0 bases short and J 0 bases short, with 12 bases between. Germline CDR1 SGHAT, CDR2 FQNNGV. CDR3 nucleotides: TGTGCCAGCAGCTTAGAGGGCCAGGGACTCTCCTACGAGCAGTACTTC. Amino acid sequence: CASSLEGQGLSYEQYF.

The chain combines TRBV6-5 with TRBJ2-7; no clear D gene. The tail of the sequence fits TRBJ2-1 better, so the J call may be wrong. CDR3 size: 14 residues. Germline loops: CDR1 MNHEY, CDR2 SVGAGI. The CDR3 bases are TGTGCCAGCAGTTATCGAACGGCCGCCTACGAGCAGTTCTTC. It yields the protein CASSYRTAAYEQFF.

This clonotype was recorded many times. The chain couples TRBV11-2 to TRBJ2-3; the D is unclear. Germline values: CDR1 SGHAT, CDR2 FQNNGV. Trimming cost V 2 bases and J 4 bases, with 7 bases left between them. This CDR3 contains 13 residues. This CDR3 reads CASSLRPPDTQYF. CDR3 bases: TGTGCCAGCAGCTTACGCCCTCCAGATACGCAGTATTTT. Filled out from reference TRBV11-2 and TRBJ2-3, the complete variable domain reads EAGVAQSPRYKIIEKRQSVAFWCNPISGHATLYWYQQILGQGPKLLIQFQNNGVVDDSQLPKDRFSAERLKGVDSTLKIQPAKLEDSAVYLCASSLRPPDTQYFGPGTRLTVL.

This sequence joins TRBV29-1 and TRBJ2-1; 12 bases fit TRBD2. In germline, CDR1 is SQVTM, CDR2 ANQGSEA. The CDR3 runs 16 residues. The V segment lost 4 bases and the J segment 10 bases; nucleotides outside the gene matches: 14. The CDR3 region has the DNA TGCAGCGTTGTTCTAGCGGGAGGGCCGCGGGGGGGGGAGCAGTTCTTC. It is translated as CSVVLAGGPRGGEQFF.

This clonotype was counted a few times. J is TRBJ2-3 and V is TRBV13; the match to TRBD2 covers 7 bases. V was clipped by 1 base and J by 0 bases; unmatched bases: 10. Germline values: CDR1 PRHDT, CDR2 FYEKMQ (reference sequence). The CDR3 length is 18 residues. As DNA, the CDR3 is TGTGCCAGCAGCTTAGACCCCCCTCCGGGAGGCAGCACAGATACGCAGTATTTT. Protein: CASSLDPPPGGSTDTQYF.

The chain combines TRBV11-2 with TRBJ2-3, with a weak D call TRBD1 (6 bases). The end of the DNA fits TRBJ1-5 better, so the J call may be wrong. CDR1 and CDR2 from the germline V gene are SGHAT and FQNNGV. The CDR3 has 15 amino acids. The CDR3 loop reads CASSGQGYNTGTQHF. In DNA form, the CDR3 reads TGTGCCAGCAGCGGGCAGGGGTATAATACAGGTACGCAGCATTTT.

A few counts support this clonotype. J is TRBJ2-2 and V is TRBV30; no firm D call. The CDR3 is made up of 13 amino acids. From germline, CDR1 is GTSNPN and CDR2 SVGIG (reference sequence). V lost 3 bases and J lost 6, with 11 bases in between. CDR3 sequence reads: CAWSRSRSGELFF. CDR3 DNA sequence: TGTGCCTGGAGCCGCTCAAGGTCCGGGGAGCTGTTTTTT.

This clonotype was seen just once. The V and J genes are TRBV28 and TRBJ2-3, with a weak D call TRBD2 (5 bases). The CDR3 is 18 residues long. V was pared by 2 bases and J by 0 bases, with 18 bases between. Germline V gene lookup returns CDR1 MDHEN and CDR2 SYDVKM. The CDR3 sequence: CASSLTGIGRRSTDTQYF. In DNA, the CDR3 is TGTGCCAGCAGTTTAACCGGGATTGGCAGGCGCAGCACAGATACGCAGTATTTT.

Concerning this clonotype itself: A much more abundant neighbour one base away suggests this may be a read error. This sequence joins TRBV4-3 and TRBJ2-7; TRBD2 is a possible D gene (5 bases). Germline V gene sequence: CDR1 LGHNA, CDR2 YSLEER. There are 15 residues in the CDR3. The DNA of the CDR3 is TGCACCAGCAGCCAAGAACTCGGGGTCGTTTACGAGCAGTACTTC. Translated: CTSSQELGVVYEQYF.

A word on this clonotype: No conserved phenylalanine or tryptophan ends this CDR3, so it is likely a read error. The V gene is TRBV11-1, the J gene TRBJ2-7, with D perhaps TRBD2 (5 bases). The CDR3 runs to 14 residues. Germline V gene sequence: CDR1 SGHAT, CDR2 FQDESV (reference sequence). V was trimmed by 3 bases and J by 4 bases, leaving 13 bases between them. CDR3 nucleotides: TGTGCCAGCAGCTTGTCGCAGAGGACTTACGAGCAGTACATC. It yields the protein CASSLSQRTYEQYI.

Ten or more counts support this clonotype. The DNA of the CDR3 is TGTGCCAGCAGTGAACAGGGCCGAGAGACCCAGTACTTC. Amino acid sequence: CASSEQGRETQYF. The chain is built from TRBV6-1 and TRBJ2-5; D is perhaps TRBD1 (5 bases). The CDR3 runs 13 residues. Germline CDR1 and CDR2: MNHNS and SASEGT. Trimming shortened V by 2 bases and J by 4 bases, and 8 bases separated the two germline ends.

This rearrangement joins TRBV7-9 to TRBJ2-4; TRBD2 might be the D (5 bases). CDR3 length: 17 amino acids. Germline assignment: CDR1 SEHNR and CDR2 FQNEAQ (reference sequence). V lost 7 bases to trimming and J lost 0 bases, with 19 bases between them. CDR3 in amino acids: CASNRHLAGLAKNIQYF. In DNA, the CDR3 is TGTGCCAGCAACCGGCACTTGGCGGGTCTAGCCAAAAACATTCAGTACTTC.

Of note for this clonotype: Sequence at one end of the junction differs from germline and may be a read error. This chain links TRBV6-5 with TRBJ2-7; 10 bases are shared with TRBD1. CDR3 size: 14 residues. Looked up from germline, CDR1 is MNHEY and CDR2 is SVGAGI. The CDR3 sequence is CVSSRQGAAREQYF. The CDR3 nucleotides are TGTGTCAGCAGCAGACAGGGGGCGGCGCGCGAGCAGTACTTC.

The chain is built from TRBV7-9 and TRBJ2-7, with D tentatively TRBD1 (6 bases). CDR1 and CDR2 from the germline V gene are SEHNR and FQNEAQ (reference sequence). Between the trimmed V and J ends, which lost 5 bases and 0 bases, there was a span of 17 bases. The length of the CDR3 is 16 residues. CDR3 DNA: TGTGCCAGCAGCCCGTTAAGGGGGTTCTCCTCCTACGAGCAGTACTTC. Residues: CASSPLRGFSSYEQYF.

There are a few counts of this clonotype. This chain uses TRBV29-1 with TRBJ2-7; D is ambiguous. Trimming pared 4 bases from V and 3 bases from J, leaving 19 bases between. Germline values: CDR1 SQVTM, CDR2 ANQGSEA. CDR3 length: 15 residues. CDR3 in DNA: TGCAGCGTTGTTACAGCGTCGGAAGGTTACTACGAGCAGTACTTC. Residues: CSVVTASEGYYEQYF.

Remarks on this clonotype: Mismatch with germline at one junction end may stem from a read error. The CDR3 is CTSSRDPSNGGGELFF. DNA of the CDR3: TGTACCAGCAGCCGGGACCCATCAAATGGTGGCGGGGAGCTGTTTTTT. V is TRBV5-5 and J is TRBJ2-2; D may be TRBD1 or TRBD2 (5 bases each). The CDR3 contains 16 residues. Germline V gene data show CDR1 as SGHKS and CDR2 as YYEKEE (reference sequence).

In this sample, this clonotype turned up once. The J gene is TRBJ2-1, the V gene TRBV12-3 or TRBV12-4; D may be TRBD2 (6 bases). There are 15 residues in the CDR3. V dropped 4 bases and J dropped 5 bases, with 15 bases sitting between them. This CDR3 is CASSSWRDQNNEQFF. The CDR3 DNA is TGTGCCAGCAGTTCGTGGCGGGACCAGAACAATGAGCAGTTCTTC.

This clonotype was seen ten or more times. The chain carries TRBV10-3 and TRBJ1-1; D is undetermined. The CDR3 runs to 16 residues. Trimming removed 4 bases at V and 3 bases at J, with 18 bases between. The germline V gene has CDR1 ENHRY and CDR2 SYGVKD. The CDR3 nucleotides are TGTGCCATCAGTGCAGGTGTAGGTTCAGCGGACACTGAAGCTTTCTTT. This encodes CAISAGVGSADTEAFF.

The table lists this clonotype with a few counts. The V and J genes are TRBV6-2 or TRBV6-3 and TRBJ2-1; TRBD2 aligns across 12 bases. Germline lookup yields CDR1 MNHEY and CDR2 SVGEGT. The CDR3 totals 19 residues. V dropped 2 bases and J dropped 0; count of bases not matched to a gene: 8. DNA for the CDR3: TGTGCCAGCAGTTACGAGCCCGGACTAGCGGGAAGCTCCTACAATGAGCAGTTCTTC. Encoded protein: CASSYEPGLAGSSYNEQFF.

The DNA for the CDR3 is TGTGCCAGCAGTTTGAGACAGGGGAGGCATGAGCAGTTCTTC. Translating gives CASSLRQGRHEQFF. The rearrangement joins TRBV28 to TRBJ2-1, with 8 bases lining up with TRBD1. The CDR3 sequence is 14 residues long. Germline loops: CDR1 MDHEN, CDR2 SYDVKM. V lost 3 bases, J lost 8 bases, and 6 bases stayed unmatched.

Comments on this clonotype: A much larger clone differs from this one at a single base, so this may be a read error. The rearrangement links TRBV6-2 or TRBV6-3 to TRBJ2-7; no clear D. The CDR3 is 11 amino acids. Per the germline V gene, CDR1 is MNHEY and CDR2 is SVGEGT. The CDR3 nucleotides read TGTGTCAGCAGCCCGAGATGGGAGCAGTACTTC. It encodes CVSSPRWEQYF.

This chain connects TRBV13 to TRBJ2-1, with TRBD1 as a possible D gene (5 bases). Trimming took 5 bases from V and 5 from J, leaving 7 bases between them. This CDR3 has 12 amino acids. CDR1 and CDR2 (germline): PRHDT, FYEKMQ (reference sequence). The CDR3 protein is CASSPGHNEQFF. The CDR3 DNA reads TGTGCCAGCAGCCCAGGGCACAATGAGCAGTTCTTC.

This clonotype came up once. A read error may account for a junction end that differs from germline. The V call is TRBV6-5, the J call TRBJ1-5; D remains unclear. Germline-derived CDR1 and CDR2 are MNHEY and SVGAGI. This CDR3 is built from 14 residues. For the CDR3, the DNA is TGTGCCAGCAGTTACTCGACGGGGTACCAGCTCCAGCATTTT. It codes for CASSYSTGYQLQHF.

Notes on this clonotype: A read error may be the cause here, since a much bigger clone is one base away. The CDR3 nucleotides are TGCGCCAGCAGCTTACAGGGGGCGGCAGATACGCATTATTTT. Its translation is CASSLQGAADTHYF. This rearrangement joins TRBV5-1 to TRBJ2-3; 9 nucleotides align to TRBD1. The CDR3 loop spans 14 amino acids. Germline CDR1 and CDR2: SGHRS and YFSETQ.

This clonotype occurred once. At one end, the junction sequence differs from germline, possibly due to a read error. CDR3 region: CAISEAPTGELFF. The CDR3 DNA is TGCGCCATCAGCGAAGCCCCCACCGGGGAGCTGTTTTTT. The chain carries TRBV4-1 and TRBJ2-2; D is ambiguous. The germline gives CDR1 MGHRA, CDR2 YSYEKL. CDR3 size: 13 residues.

Note on this clonotype: A much larger clone differs by one base, so this may be a read error. The chain employs TRBV29-1 and TRBJ2-7, with 9 nucleotides matching TRBD2. V lost 5 bases and J lost 3; bases outside the gene matches: 5. This CDR3 comprises 13 residues. Per the germline V gene, CDR1 is SQVTM and CDR2 is ANQGSEA. Written as DNA, the CDR3 is TGCAGCGTTCGACTAGCGGAAGGCTACGAGCAGTACTTC. Amino acids: CSVRLAEGYEQYF.

Concerning this clonotype itself: A much larger clone lies one base from this, so it may be a read error. The rearrangement uses TRBV13 and TRBJ2-3; no clear D. The germline CDR1 and CDR2 sequences are PRHDT and FYEKMQ (reference sequence). V lost 5 bases to trimming and J lost 4 bases, with 7 bases between them. The CDR3 has 12 residues. As DNA, the CDR3 is TGTGCCAGCAGCCCCTATGCAGATACGCAGTATTTT. This gives the protein CASSPYADTQYF.